This T cell receptor beta chain emerged from a study of cytomegalovirus exposure and HLA in healthy donors. Notes on the study in general: A few chains tied to CMV proved CMV antigen-specific in vitro.

A note on this clone: Antigen: not known.

The V gene end was trimmed by 2 bases and the J gene end by 2 bases; junction bases not matched to a gene: 0. The CDR3 totals 15 residues. Germline lookup yields CDR1 MRHNA and CDR2 SNTAGT. It was with 60 Vbeta and 13 Jbeta primers that the PCR ran. Using immunoSEQ multiplex PCR, the repertoire was profiled, and TCRdb retains in-frame clones only, with some absent. The sample contains 85,000 to 100,000 clones, under 85% of which appear only once. The source is a woman in her forties in good health and CMV-seropositive. Source material: PBMCs. The chain links TRBV6-4 to TRBJ2-6; 7 bases are a match to TRBD1. The CDR3 sequence is CASSDRGPGANVLTF. In DNA form, the CDR3 reads TGTGCCAGCAGTGACAGGGGGCCTGGGGCCAACGTCCTGACTTTC.